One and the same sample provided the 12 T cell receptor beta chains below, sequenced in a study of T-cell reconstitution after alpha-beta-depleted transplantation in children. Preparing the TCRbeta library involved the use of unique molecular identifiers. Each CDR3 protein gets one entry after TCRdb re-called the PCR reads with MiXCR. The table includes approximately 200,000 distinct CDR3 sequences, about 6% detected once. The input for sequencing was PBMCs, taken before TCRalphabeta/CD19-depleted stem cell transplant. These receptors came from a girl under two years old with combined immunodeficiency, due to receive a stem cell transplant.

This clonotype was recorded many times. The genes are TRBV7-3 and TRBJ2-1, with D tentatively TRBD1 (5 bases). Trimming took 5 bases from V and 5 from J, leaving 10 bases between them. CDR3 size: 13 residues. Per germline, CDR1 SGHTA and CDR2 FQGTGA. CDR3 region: CASSIDRNNEQFF. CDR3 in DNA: TGTGCCAGCAGCATTGACAGAAACAATGAGCAGTTCTTC.

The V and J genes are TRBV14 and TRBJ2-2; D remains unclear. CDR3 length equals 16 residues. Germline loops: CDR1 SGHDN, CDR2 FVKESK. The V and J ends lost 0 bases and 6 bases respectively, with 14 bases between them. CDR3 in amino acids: CASSQELLAWPGELFF. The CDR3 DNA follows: TGTGCCAGCAGCCAAGAGCTTTTGGCCTGGCCCGGGGAGCTGTTTTTT.

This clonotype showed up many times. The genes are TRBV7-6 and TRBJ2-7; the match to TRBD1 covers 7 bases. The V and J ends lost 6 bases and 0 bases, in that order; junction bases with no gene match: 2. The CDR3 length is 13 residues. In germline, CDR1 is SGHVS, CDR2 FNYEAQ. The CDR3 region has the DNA TGTGCCAGCAGACAGGGGAGCTCCTACGAGCAGTACTTC. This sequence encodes CASRQGSSYEQYF. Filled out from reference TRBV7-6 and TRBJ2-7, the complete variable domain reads GAGVSQSPRYKVTKRGQDVALRCDPISGHVSLYWYRQALGQGPEFLTYFNYEAQQDKSGLPNDRFSAERPEGSISTLTIQRTEQRDSAMYRCASRQGSSYEQYFGPGTRLTVT.

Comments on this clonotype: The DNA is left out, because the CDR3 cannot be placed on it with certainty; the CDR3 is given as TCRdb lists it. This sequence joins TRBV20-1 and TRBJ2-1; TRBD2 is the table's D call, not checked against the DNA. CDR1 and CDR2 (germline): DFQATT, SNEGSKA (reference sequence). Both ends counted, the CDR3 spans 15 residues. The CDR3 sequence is CSATDFGGGAKVAFF.

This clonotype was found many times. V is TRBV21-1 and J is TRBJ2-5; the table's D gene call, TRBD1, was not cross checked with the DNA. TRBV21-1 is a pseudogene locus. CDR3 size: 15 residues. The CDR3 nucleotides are TGTGCCAGCAGCAAAAAGGGCGACAGAGAAGAGACCCAGTACTTC. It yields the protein CASSKKGDREETQYF.

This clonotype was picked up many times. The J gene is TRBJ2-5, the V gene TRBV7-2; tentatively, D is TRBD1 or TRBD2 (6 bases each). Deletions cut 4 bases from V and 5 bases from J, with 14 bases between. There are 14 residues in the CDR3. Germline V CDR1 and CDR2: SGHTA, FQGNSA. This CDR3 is CASSSRTGRETQYF. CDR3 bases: TGTGCCAGCAGCTCACGAACAGGGAGGGAGACCCAGTACTTC.

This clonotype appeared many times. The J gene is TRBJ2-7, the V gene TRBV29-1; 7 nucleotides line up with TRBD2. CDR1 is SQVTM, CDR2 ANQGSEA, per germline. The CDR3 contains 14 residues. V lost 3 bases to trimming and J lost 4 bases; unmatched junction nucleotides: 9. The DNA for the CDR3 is TGCAGCGTTGACGGTTATGGGGGGGGATACGAGCAGTACTTC. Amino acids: CSVDGYGGGYEQYF.

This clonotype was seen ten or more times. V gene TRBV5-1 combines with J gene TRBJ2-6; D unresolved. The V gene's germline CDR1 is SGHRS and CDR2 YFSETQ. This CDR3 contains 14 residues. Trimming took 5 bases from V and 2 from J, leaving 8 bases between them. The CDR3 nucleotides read TGCGCCAGCAGGAGTGGGACTGGGGCCAACGTCCTGACTTTC. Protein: CASRSGTGANVLTF.

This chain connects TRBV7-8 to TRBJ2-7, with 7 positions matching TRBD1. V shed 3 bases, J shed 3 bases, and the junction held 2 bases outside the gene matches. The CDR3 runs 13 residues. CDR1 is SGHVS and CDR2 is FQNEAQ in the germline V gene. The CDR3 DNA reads TGTGCCAGCAGCTTTGGACAGGACTACGAGCAGTACTTC. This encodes CASSFGQDYEQYF.

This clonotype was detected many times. The CDR3 region has the DNA TGTGTGTCCCGGGGAATAACCTACGAGCAGTACTTC. Translating it yields CVSRGITYEQYF. The chain uses TRBV12-3 or TRBV12-4 and TRBJ2-7, with TRBD2 as a possible D gene (5 bases). The CDR3 is 12 residues long.

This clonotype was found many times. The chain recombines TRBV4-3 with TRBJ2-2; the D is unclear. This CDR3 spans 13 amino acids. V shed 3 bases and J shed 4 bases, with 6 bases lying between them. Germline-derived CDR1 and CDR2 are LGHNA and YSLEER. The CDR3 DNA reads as TGCGCCAGCAGCCATCGGAGCACCGGGGAGCTGTTTTTT. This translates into CASSHRSTGELFF.

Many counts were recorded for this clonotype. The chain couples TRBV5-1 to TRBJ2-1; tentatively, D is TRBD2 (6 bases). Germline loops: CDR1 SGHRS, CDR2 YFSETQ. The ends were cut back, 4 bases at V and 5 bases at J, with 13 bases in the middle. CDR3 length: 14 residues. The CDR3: CASSPGAGNNEQFF. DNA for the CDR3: TGCGCCAGCAGCCCGGGAGCCGGCAACAATGAGCAGTTCTTC.